This TCR beta chain is from a study of blood T cell repertoires in COVID-19. Background on the study: In each case, the material was cDNA or gDNA derived from T cells, B-cell-depleted T cells, or PBMCs.

Trimming removed 6 bases from V and 3 bases from J; junction bases left unmatched: 2. The CDR3 spans 13 residues. Germline loops: CDR1 SGHTA, CDR2 FQGTGA. In the source study's methods: Estimates of nucleated cell counts were drawn from the amplification of reference gene primers. The protocol was immunoSEQ multiplex PCR, while the TCRdb copy is restricted to in-frame clones and leaves out a portion. That table gives V, J and clone size, and the DNA gave D and trimming. The sample has some 150,000 clones; under 85% are singletons. The TCR sequence derives from a man aged 45-60 years with active or convalescent COVID-19. The rearrangement uses TRBV7-3 and TRBJ2-5, with TRBD2 matching 9 bases. Material: peripheral blood. CDR3 sequence reads: CASSRGREETQYF. DNA of the CDR3: TGTGCCAGCAGTCGCGGGAGGGAAGAGACCCAGTACTTC.